The 8 T cell receptor beta chains below all came from one sample that was sequenced in a study of T cells after yellow fever vaccination. TCRdb processed the 5' RACE reads anew with MiXCR; each CDR3 protein has one entry. Among approximately 300,000 distinct CDR3 sequences listed, about 10% were seen once. The specimen was CD4+ T cells sorted from PBMCs, collected 45 days after the yellow fever booster vaccination. The receptors were gathered from a man in his late teens or twenties who received the YFV17D yellow fever vaccine.

The genes are TRBV5-4 and TRBJ1-2, with 7 bases that match TRBD1. Germline CDR1 is SGHNT and CDR2 is YYREEE (reference sequence). The CDR3 extends over 14 amino acids. The junction had 11 bases not matched to a gene; V was cut back by 4 bases and J by 8 bases. This chain's CDR3 is CASSPRGTYGGYTF. In DNA form, the CDR3 reads TGTGCCAGCAGCCCCAGGGGGACCTATGGGGGCTACACCTTC.

This clonotype has a handful of counts. The J gene is TRBJ2-3, the V gene TRBV20-1, with D uncertain. This CDR3 has 13 amino acids. The V end lost 5 bases, the J end lost 4 bases, and 13 bases lay between the germline ends. Germline V gene data show CDR1 as DFQATT and CDR2 as SNEGSKA (reference sequence). CDR3 protein: CSASPSESDTQYF. The CDR3 DNA is TGCAGTGCTTCCCCTTCAGAGTCAGATACGCAGTATTTT.

The gene calls are TRBV12-3 or TRBV12-4 and TRBJ2-3; possibly TRBD1 for D (5 bases). The CDR3 is 12 residues long. Trimming shortened V by 5 bases and J by 7 bases, and 10 bases separated the two germline ends. The CDR3: CASSQGAYTQYF. DNA of the CDR3: TGTGCCAGCAGTCAGGGCGCATATACGCAGTATTTT.

This clonotype has a handful of counts. The chain has TRBV12-5 and TRBJ2-4, with 9 bases fitting TRBD1. CDR1 and CDR2 from the germline V gene are LGHNT and FRNRAP. This CDR3 region has 14 residues. The V gene end was trimmed by 6 bases and the J gene end by 4 bases; junction bases not matched to a gene: 4. The CDR3: CASGQGTGKNIQYF. For the CDR3, the DNA is TGTGCTAGTGGCCAAGGGACAGGGAAAAACATTCAGTACTTC.

This clonotype was seen many times. The rearrangement links TRBV7-8 to TRBJ1-5; D unresolved. Trimming took 2 bases from V and 8 from J, leaving 16 bases between them. Germline loops: CDR1 SGHVS, CDR2 FQNEAQ. CDR3 size: 15 residues. CDR3 sequence (DNA): TGTGCCAGCAGCTTATCCCGGGGTCGAAGGGAGCCCCAGCATTTT. It encodes CASSLSRGRREPQHF. Based on the CDR3 plus reference TRBV7-8 and TRBJ1-5, the full variable domain is GAGVSQSPRYKVAKRGQDVALRCDPISGHVSLFWYQQALGQGPEFLTYFQNEAQLDKSGLPSDRFFAERPEGSVSTLKIQRTQQEDSAVYLCASSLSRGRREPQHFGDGTRLSIL.

There are a few counts of this clonotype. The J gene is TRBJ2-3, the V gene TRBV11-2; TRBD2 matches 7 bases. The length of the CDR3 is 14 residues. The trim removed 3 bases at V and 6 bases at J, leaving 6 bases unmatched. Germline lookup yields CDR1 SGHAT and CDR2 FQNNGV. This chain's CDR3 is CASSFNPGGDTQYF. The DNA for the CDR3 is TGTGCCAGCAGCTTTAACCCCGGGGGGGATACGCAGTATTTT.

This clonotype has more than one count but fewer than ten. This chain connects TRBV6-5 to TRBJ2-7, with TRBD1 as a possible D gene (7 bases). Germline CDR1 reads MNHEY; CDR2 reads SVGAGI. This CDR3 is built from 12 residues. Trimming took off 6 bases at V and 6 bases at J, with 12 bases between the two ends. The CDR3 DNA sequence: TGTGCCAGCAGGAACAGGGGAGGCGAGCAGTACTTC. This gives the protein CASRNRGGEQYF.

Ten or more counts support this clonotype. This rearrangement joins TRBV20-1 to TRBJ1-5, with D unclear. CDR3 length: 12 residues. CDR1 and CDR2 from the germline V gene are DFQATT and SNEGSKA (reference sequence). The V end was cut by 6 bases, the J end by 2 bases, with 8 bases between. CDR3 in amino acids: CSARQGNQPQHF. The CDR3 nucleotides are TGCAGTGCCCGGCAGGGCAATCAGCCCCAGCATTTT.